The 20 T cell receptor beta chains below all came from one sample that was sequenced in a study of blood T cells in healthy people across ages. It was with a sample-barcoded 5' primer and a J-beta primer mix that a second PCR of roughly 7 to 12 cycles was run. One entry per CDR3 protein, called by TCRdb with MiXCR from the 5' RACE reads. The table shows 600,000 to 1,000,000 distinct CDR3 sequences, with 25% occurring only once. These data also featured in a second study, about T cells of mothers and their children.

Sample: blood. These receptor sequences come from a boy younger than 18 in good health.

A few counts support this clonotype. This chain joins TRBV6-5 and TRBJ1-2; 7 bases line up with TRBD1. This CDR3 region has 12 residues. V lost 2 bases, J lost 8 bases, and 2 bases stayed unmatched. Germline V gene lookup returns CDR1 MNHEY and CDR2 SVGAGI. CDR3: CASSYDREGYTF. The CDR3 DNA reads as TGTGCCAGCAGTTACGACAGGGAGGGCTACACCTTC.

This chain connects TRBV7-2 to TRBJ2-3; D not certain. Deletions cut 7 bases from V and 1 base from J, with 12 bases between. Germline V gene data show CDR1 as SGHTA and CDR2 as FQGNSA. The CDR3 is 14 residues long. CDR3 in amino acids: CASTPSRGTDTQYF. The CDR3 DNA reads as TGTGCCAGCACCCCCTCCCGGGGCACAGATACGCAGTATTTT.

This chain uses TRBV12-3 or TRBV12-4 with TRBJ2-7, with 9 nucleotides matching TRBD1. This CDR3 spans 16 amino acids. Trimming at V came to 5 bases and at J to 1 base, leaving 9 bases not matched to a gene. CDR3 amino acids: CASSLDRGGGSYEQYF. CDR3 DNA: TGTGCCAGCAGTCTGGACAGGGGAGGAGGGTCCTACGAGCAGTACTTC.

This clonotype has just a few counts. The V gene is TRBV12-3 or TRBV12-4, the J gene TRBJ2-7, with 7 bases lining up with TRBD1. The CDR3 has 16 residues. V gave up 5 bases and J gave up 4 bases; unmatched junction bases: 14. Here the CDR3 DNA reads TGTGCCAGCAGTGATATACCGGGACAGATTCCATACGAGCAGTACTTC. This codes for CASSDIPGQIPYEQYF.

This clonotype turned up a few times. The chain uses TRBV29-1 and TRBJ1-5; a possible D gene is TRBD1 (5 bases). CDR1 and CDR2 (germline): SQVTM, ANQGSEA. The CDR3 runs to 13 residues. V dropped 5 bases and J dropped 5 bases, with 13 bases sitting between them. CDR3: CSVQGTTDQPQHF. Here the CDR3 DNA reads TGCAGCGTTCAGGGAACGACGGATCAGCCCCAGCATTTT.

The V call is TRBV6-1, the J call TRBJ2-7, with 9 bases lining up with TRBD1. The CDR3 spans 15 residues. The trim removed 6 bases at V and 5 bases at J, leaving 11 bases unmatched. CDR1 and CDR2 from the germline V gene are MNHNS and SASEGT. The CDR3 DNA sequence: TGTGCCAGCAGAATTCCGGGACAGGGTATACACGAGCAGTACTTC. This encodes CASRIPGQGIHEQYF.

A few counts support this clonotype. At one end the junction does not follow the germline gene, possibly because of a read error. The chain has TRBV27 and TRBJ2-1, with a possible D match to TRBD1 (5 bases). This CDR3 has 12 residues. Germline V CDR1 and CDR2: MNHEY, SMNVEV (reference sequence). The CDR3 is CASSLIGAPEVF. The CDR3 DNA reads TGTGCCAGCAGTTTAATTGGGGCCCCAGAAGTCTTC.

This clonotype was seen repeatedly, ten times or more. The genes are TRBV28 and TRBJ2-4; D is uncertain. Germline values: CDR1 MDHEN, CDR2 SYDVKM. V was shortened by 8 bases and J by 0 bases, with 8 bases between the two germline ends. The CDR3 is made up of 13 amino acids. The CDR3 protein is CASLNSAKNIQYF. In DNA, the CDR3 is TGTGCCAGCCTTAACTCAGCCAAAAACATTCAGTACTTC.

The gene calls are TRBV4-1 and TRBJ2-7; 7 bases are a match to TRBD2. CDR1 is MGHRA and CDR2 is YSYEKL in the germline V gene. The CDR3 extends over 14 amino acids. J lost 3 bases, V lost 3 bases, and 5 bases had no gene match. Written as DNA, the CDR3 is TGCGCCAGCAGCCACAGCGCTAGCGGCTACGAGCAGTACTTC. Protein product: CASSHSASGYEQYF.

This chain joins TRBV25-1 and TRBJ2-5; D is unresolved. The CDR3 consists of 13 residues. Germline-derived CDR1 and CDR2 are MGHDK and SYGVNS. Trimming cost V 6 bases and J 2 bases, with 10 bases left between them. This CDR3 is CASRMAAQETQYF. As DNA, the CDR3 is TGTGCCAGCAGAATGGCGGCACAAGAGACCCAGTACTTC. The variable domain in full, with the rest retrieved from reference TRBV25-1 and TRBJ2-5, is EADIYQTPRYLVIGTGKKITLECSQTMGHDKMYWYQQDPGMELHLIHYSYGVNSTEKGDLSSESTVSRIRTEHFPLTLESARPSHTSQYLCASRMAAQETQYFGPGTRLLVL.

The CDR3 coding sequence is TGTGCCAGCAGCCTCTATCGGACTGCCAAAGAGACCCAGTACTTC. It translates to CASSLYRTAKETQYF. The V and J genes are TRBV3-1 and TRBJ2-5; possible D gene TRBD2, 5 bases. Looked up from germline, CDR1 is LGHDT and CDR2 is YNNKEL (reference sequence). This CDR3 is built from 15 residues. Trimming shortened V by 4 bases and J by 3 bases, and 15 bases separated the two germline ends.

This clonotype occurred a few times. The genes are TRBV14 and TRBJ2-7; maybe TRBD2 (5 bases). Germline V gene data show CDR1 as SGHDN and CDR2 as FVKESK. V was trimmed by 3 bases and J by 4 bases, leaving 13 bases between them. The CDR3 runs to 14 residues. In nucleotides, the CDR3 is TGTGCCAGCAGCCATCGGGGAGTCCAGTACGAGCAGTACTTC. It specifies CASSHRGVQYEQYF.

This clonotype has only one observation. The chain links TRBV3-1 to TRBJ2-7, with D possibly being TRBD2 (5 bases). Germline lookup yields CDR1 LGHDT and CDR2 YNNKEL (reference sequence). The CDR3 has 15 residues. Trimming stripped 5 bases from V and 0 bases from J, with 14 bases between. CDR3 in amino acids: CASSIRGLRSYEQYF. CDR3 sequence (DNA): TGTGCCAGCAGCATACGGGGTCTGCGCTCCTACGAGCAGTACTTC.

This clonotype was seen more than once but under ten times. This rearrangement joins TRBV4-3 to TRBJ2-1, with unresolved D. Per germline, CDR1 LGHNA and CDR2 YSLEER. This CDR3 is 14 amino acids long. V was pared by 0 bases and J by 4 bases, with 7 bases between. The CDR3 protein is CASSQDRIYNEQFF. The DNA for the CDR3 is TGCGCCAGCAGCCAAGATCGGATTTACAATGAGCAGTTCTTC.

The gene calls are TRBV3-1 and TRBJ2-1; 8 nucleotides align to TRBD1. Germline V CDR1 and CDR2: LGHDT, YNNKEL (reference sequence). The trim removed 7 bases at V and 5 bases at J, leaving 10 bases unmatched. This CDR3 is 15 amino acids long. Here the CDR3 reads CASNGQDRGNNEQFF. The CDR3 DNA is TGTGCCAGCAACGGACAAGACAGGGGCAACAATGAGCAGTTCTTC.

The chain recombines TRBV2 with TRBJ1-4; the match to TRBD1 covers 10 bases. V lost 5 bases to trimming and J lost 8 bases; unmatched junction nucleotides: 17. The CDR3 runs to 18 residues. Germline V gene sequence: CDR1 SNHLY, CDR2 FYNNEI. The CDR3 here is CASSTAGTGAPVREKLFF. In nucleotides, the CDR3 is TGTGCCAGCAGTACCGCCGGGACAGGGGCTCCGGTTCGGGAAAAACTGTTTTTT. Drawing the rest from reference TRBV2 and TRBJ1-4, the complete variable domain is EPEVTQTPSHQVTQMGQEVILRCVPISNHLYFYWYRQILGQKVEFLVSFYNNEISEKSEIFDDQFSVERPDGSNFTLKIRSTKLEDSAMYFCASSTAGTGAPVREKLFFGSGTQLSVL.

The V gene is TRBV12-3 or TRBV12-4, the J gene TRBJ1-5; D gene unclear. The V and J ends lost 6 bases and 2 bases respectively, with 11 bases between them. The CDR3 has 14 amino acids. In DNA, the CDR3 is TGTGCCAGCAGCACCTCAGTGGGCAATCAGCCCCAGCATTTT. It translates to CASSTSVGNQPQHF.

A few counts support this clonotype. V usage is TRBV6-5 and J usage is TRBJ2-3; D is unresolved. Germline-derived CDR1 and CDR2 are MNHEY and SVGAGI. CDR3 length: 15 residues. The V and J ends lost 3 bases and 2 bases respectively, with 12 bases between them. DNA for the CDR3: TGTGCCAGCAGTTATAATTCGCGATTCACAGATACGCAGTATTTT. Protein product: CASSYNSRFTDTQYF.

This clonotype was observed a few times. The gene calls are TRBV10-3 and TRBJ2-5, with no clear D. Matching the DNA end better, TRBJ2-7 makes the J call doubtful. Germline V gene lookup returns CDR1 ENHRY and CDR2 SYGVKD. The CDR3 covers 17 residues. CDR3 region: CAISFPPDGPQKYEQYF. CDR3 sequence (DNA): TGTGCCATCAGTTTTCCCCCGGACGGACCCCAGAAATACGAGCAGTACTTC.

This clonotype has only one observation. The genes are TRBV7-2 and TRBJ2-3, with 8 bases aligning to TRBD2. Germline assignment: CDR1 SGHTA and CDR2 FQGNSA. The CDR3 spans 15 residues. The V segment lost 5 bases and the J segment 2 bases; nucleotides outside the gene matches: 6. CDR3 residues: CASSRTSQFTDTQYF. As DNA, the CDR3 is TGTGCCAGCAGCAGGACTAGCCAGTTCACAGATACGCAGTATTTT.